This TCR beta chain was sequenced during a study of OX40 agonist ivuxolimab in advanced cancers. The trim removed 6 bases at V and 7 bases at J, leaving 10 bases unmatched. CDR3 length: 14 amino acids. Germline lookup yields CDR1 SGHTA and CDR2 FQGNSA. Measured with immunoSEQ multiplex PCR; TCRdb has only the in-frame clones, and not every one. The top ten hold more than 0.25% of the sample, which has some 98,000 clones, around 87% seen once. As regards this clone: No antigen is known for it.

Study conclusions and caveats: Among patients with partial responses at 0.1-3.0 mg/kg, clonal expansion was among the lowest. The study observed clonal expansion of CD4+ and CD8+ blood T cells by week 6 at 0.1 to 3.0 mg/kg.

The chain employs TRBV7-2 and TRBJ2-7, with 9 bases that match TRBD2. The receptor was isolated from an adult with an advanced solid tumor such as melanoma, head and neck, liver or kidney cancer. The sequences come from CD4+ or CD8+ T cells sorted from blood, collected in a trial of the OX40 agonist ivuxolimab. This CDR3 reads CASRQSGGSLEQYF. CDR3 coding DNA: TGTGCCAGCAGACAAAGCGGGGGGTCCCTAGAGCAGTACTTC. Looking up the rest from reference TRBV7-2 and TRBJ2-7 gives the full variable domain: GAGVSQSPSNKVTEKGKDVELRCDPISGHTALYWYRQSLGQGLEFLIYFQGNSAPDKSGLPSDRFSAERTGGSVSTLTIQRTQQEDSAVYLCASRQSGGSLEQYFGPGTRLTVT.